Listed below are T cell receptor beta chains from one sample, sequenced in a study of blood T cell repertoires in COVID-19. The method was immunoSEQ multiplex PCR; TCRdb's version includes in-frame clones alone and lacks a portion of them. The sample lists some 100,000 clones, around nine tenths occurring once. Sequenced sample: peripheral blood. The receptor source for this set is a man over 45 with COVID-19, enrolled during active disease. CDR3s include the opening cysteine and the closing phenylalanine or tryptophan. The D gene is left open where the match is weak. Size tells how often a clone was seen (once, few, many) or the class of an expanded clone, and some rows leave it out.

clone_size	v_call	d_call	j_call	cdr3_length	cdr3_nt	cdr3_aa
-	TRBV9	-	TRBJ1-1	18	TGTGCCAGCAGCGTAGTGAGGGATTGGGAACCCGCTTACACTGAAGCTTTCTTT	CASSVVRDWEPAYTEAFF
-	TRBV28	-	TRBJ2-1	13	TGTGCCAGCATGGTCACATCGCCCAATGAGCAGTTCTTC	CASMVTSPNEQFF
-	TRBV7-2	-	TRBJ2-1	15	TGTGCCAGCAGCTTACGGAGGAGCTCCTACAATGAGCAGTTCTTC	CASSLRRSSYNEQFF
-	TRBV16	-	TRBJ1-1	12	TGTGCCAGCAGCCAAAACAGGGTAGGAGCTTTCTTT	CASSQNRVGAFF
-	TRBV19	-	TRBJ2-7	11	TGTGCCAGTAGGAGTACCTACGAGCAGTACTTC	CASRSTYEQYF
-	TRBV24-1	-	TRBJ1-1	13	TGTGCCACCACCTCAGGGACTTGGGGGGAAGCTTTCTTT	CATTSGTWGEAFF
-	TRBV6-5	-	TRBJ1-5	13	TGTGCCAGCAGTTACGACAGGATGAGGCCCCAGCATTTT	CASSYDRMRPQHF
-	TRBV2	-	TRBJ1-1	14	TGTGCCAGCAGTTTAGGGACACGAAAAAGTGAAGCTTTCTTT	CASSLGTRKSEAFF
-	TRBV6-1	-	TRBJ1-6	18	TGTGCCAGCAGTGAATATGGGGGCCAACCCCTATATAATTCACCCCTCCACTTT	CASSEYGGQPLYNSPLHF
-	TRBV20-1	-	TRBJ1-1	12	TGCAGTGCTAGTCAGGGGCTCACTGAAGCTTTCTTT	CSASQGLTEAFF
few	TRBV5-1	TRBD1	TRBJ2-1	12	TGCGCCAGCAGCGATACAGGGGTGGAGCAGTTCTTC	CASSDTGVEQFF
-	TRBV7-9	TRBD1	TRBJ1-5	16	TGTGCCAGCAGCATAGGAGGGACAGGGTTAAATCAGCCCCAGCATTTT	CASSIGGTGLNQPQHF
-	TRBV7-8	-	TRBJ1-6	15	TGTGCCAGCAGCTTAGAGACAGGTTATAATTCACCCCTCCACTTT	CASSLETGYNSPLHF
-	TRBV24-1	TRBD1	TRBJ1-2	14	TGTGCCACCAGTGATTTGGACAGGGAATATGGCTACACCTTC	CATSDLDREYGYTF
-	TRBV28	-	TRBJ1-2	11	TGTGCCAGCCGGGTCTTTTATGGCTACACCTTC	CASRVFYGYTF
-	TRBV6-5	-	TRBJ1-2	16	TGTGCCAGCAGTTACTATCCAAGGACGGACTACTATGGCTACACCTTC	CASSYYPRTDYYGYTF
-	TRBV27	-	TRBJ2-1	13	TGTGCCAGCAGTCAACAGGGATACAATGAGCAGTTCTTC	CASSQQGYNEQFF
-	TRBV18	-	TRBJ1-3	16	TGTGCCAGCTCACCACCGGGGGGGTCGACTGGAAACACCATATATTTT	CASSPPGGSTGNTIYF
once	TRBV19	-	TRBJ1-1	13	TGTGCCAGTAGCCCAAGAGGTAACACTGAAGCTTTCTTT	CASSPRGNTEAFF
-	TRBV28	-	TRBJ1-2	14	TGTGCCAGCAGTCCAAACGACAGGATCTATGGCTACACCTTC	CASSPNDRIYGYTF
-	TRBV5-3	TRBD1	TRBJ1-4	15	TGTGCCAGAAGCACCGGACAGGGAGCTAATGAAAAACTGTTTTTT	CARSTGQGANEKLFF
-	TRBV7-9	TRBD1	TRBJ1-1	15	TGTGCCAGCAGCTTTTCGGGACAGTTTAACACTGAAGCTTTCTTT	CASSFSGQFNTEAFF
-	TRBV19	-	TRBJ1-3	15	TGTGCCAGTAGATCCGGACTGAACTCTGGAAACACCATATATTTT	CASRSGLNSGNTIYF
-	TRBV11-3	TRBD1	TRBJ1-1	13	TGTGCCAGCAGCGACACGACAGGGGGCGCTTCCTTCTTT	CASSDTTGGASFF
-	TRBV4-1	-	TRBJ1-3	16	TGCGCCAGCAGCCAAGGACAAGCAAGAGGGAGAAACACCATATATTTT	CASSQGQARGRNTIYF
-	TRBV3-1/TRBV3-2	-	TRBJ1-6	17	TGTGCCAGCAGCCAAGGGGTAAGGGGATCCTATAATTCACCCCTCCACTTT	CASSQGVRGSYNSPLHF
-	TRBV28	-	TRBJ1-2	12	TGTGCCAGCAGTACCTACCCATATGGCTACACCTTC	CASSTYPYGYTF
-	TRBV5-4	-	TRBJ2-3	16	TGTGCCAGCAGCCTAAATACCCTGGGGGCTGGTGATACGCAGTATTTT	CASSLNTLGAGDTQYF
-	TRBV4-3	TRBD1	TRBJ2-5	15	TGCGCCAGCAGCCAAGATCAGGGGGCTTCGAAGACCCAGTACTTC	CASSQDQGASKTQYF
-	TRBV12-3/TRBV12-4	-	TRBJ2-7	13	TGTGCCAGCAGTTTCGACAGAGCCTACGAGCAGTACTTC	CASSFDRAYEQYF
-	TRBV3-1/TRBV3-2	TRBD1	TRBJ1-2	16	TGTGCCAGCAGCCAAGAAATGGGGGACAGGGGCGGTGGCTACACCTTC	CASSQEMGDRGGGYTF
-	TRBV6-1	TRBD1	TRBJ1-5	16	TGTGCCAGCAGTGGAGGACAGGGTAAGATTGGACAGCCCCAGCATTTT	CASSGGQGKIGQPQHF
-	TRBV24-1	TRBD2	TRBJ2-5	15	TGTGCCACCAGTGATAAGGGACTAGCGGAAGAGACCCAGTACTTC	CATSDKGLAEETQYF
-	TRBV18	-	TRBJ1-2	14	TGTGCCAGCTCACCGACAGATAGAACCTATGGCTACACCTTC	CASSPTDRTYGYTF
-	TRBV7-9	TRBD1	TRBJ1-2	14	TGTGCCAGCAGCCTGTGGACAGGGGGGTATGGCTACACCTTC	CASSLWTGGYGYTF
-	TRBV27	-	TRBJ2-5	15	TGTGCCAGCAGTTCGGCAGGCGCCAGCCAAGAGACCCAGTACTTC	CASSSAGASQETQYF
-	TRBV19	-	TRBJ1-4	15	TGTGCCAGTAGTATAGTTCCAGGGCTTAATGAAAAACTGTTTTTT	CASSIVPGLNEKLFF
once	TRBV7-8	TRBD1	TRBJ1-5	15	TGTGCCAGCAGCTTAGGTGGGACAGGGAATCAGCCCCAGCATTTT	CASSLGGTGNQPQHF
-	TRBV20-1	-	TRBJ2-7	11	TGCAGTGCTAGGCAGGGTTACGAGCAGTACTTC	CSARQGYEQYF
-	TRBV15	-	TRBJ2-7	13	TGTGCCACCAGCAGAGGTACAGGGAGCGAGCAGTACTTC	CATSRGTGSEQYF
-	TRBV7-3	TRBD2	TRBJ2-2	22	TGTGCCAGCAGCTTAAAGTCGGGGGGACTAGCGGGGGGGCCCGGATGGACCGGGGAGCTGTTTTTT	CASSLKSGGLAGGPGWTGELFF
-	TRBV6-5	-	TRBJ2-4	14	TGTGCCAGCAGAAAAGGACAGTCCAAAAACATTCAGTACTTC	CASRKGQSKNIQYF
-	TRBV9	TRBD2	TRBJ2-1	16	TGTGCCAGCAGCCCGGACGGGCGGGGGTCCTACAATGAGCAGTTCTTC	CASSPDGRGSYNEQFF
few	TRBV9	-	TRBJ1-2	15	TGTGCCAGCAGCGCCATTGGGACACTCCCCCGAGGCTACACCTTC	CASSAIGTLPRGYTF
-	TRBV4-1	-	TRBJ1-3	19	TGCGCCAGCAGCCAAGTCCCCCCAGTTGCAGGGATGTTCCGAAACACCATATATTTT	CASSQVPPVAGMFRNTIYF